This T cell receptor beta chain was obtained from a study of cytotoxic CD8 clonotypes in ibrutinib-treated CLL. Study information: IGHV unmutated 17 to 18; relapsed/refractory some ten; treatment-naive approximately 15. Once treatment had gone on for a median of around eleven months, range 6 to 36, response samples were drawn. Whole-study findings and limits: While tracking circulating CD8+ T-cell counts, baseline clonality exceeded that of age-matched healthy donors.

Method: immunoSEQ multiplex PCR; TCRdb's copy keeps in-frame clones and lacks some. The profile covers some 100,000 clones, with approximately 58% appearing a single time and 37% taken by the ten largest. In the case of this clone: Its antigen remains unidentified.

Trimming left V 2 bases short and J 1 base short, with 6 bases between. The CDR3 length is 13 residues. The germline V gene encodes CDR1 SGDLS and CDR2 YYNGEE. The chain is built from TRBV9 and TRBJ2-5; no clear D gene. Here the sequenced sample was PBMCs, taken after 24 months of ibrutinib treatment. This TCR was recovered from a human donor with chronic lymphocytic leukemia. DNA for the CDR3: TGTGCCAGCAGCGTTGCGTTCCAAGAGACCCAGTACTTC. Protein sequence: CASSVAFQETQYF. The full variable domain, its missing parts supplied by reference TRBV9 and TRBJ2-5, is DSGVTQTPKHLITATGQRVTLRCSPRSGDLSVYWYQQSLDQGLQFLIQYYNGEERAKGNILERFSAQQFPDLHSELNLSSLELGDSALYFCASSVAFQETQYFGPGTRLLVL.